A single sample gave rise to the 18 T cell receptor beta chains below, sequenced in a study of blood T cell repertoires in COVID-19. The table came from immunoSEQ multiplex PCR; TCRdb's copy has only in-frame clones and leaves some out. The sample includes over 150,000 clones, around three quarters of them seen just once. The sequencing input was PBMCs or T cells enriched from blood (not recorded which). The source is a woman in her seventies in a cohort exposed to, infected with or recovered from COVID-19 (not recorded which).

The gene calls are TRBV6-2 or TRBV6-3 and TRBJ1-5, with D maybe TRBD1 (6 bases). CDR1 and CDR2 from the germline V gene are MNHEY and SVGEGT. V lost 6 bases to trimming and J lost 0 bases, with 12 bases between them. This CDR3 contains 15 residues. The CDR3 is CASSKRDISNQPQHF. The CDR3 region has the DNA TGTGCCAGCAGCAAACGGGACATTAGCAATCAGCCCCAGCATTTT.

The rearrangement joins TRBV3-1 (or the pseudogene TRBV3-2) to TRBJ2-7, with D possibly matching TRBD1 (6 bases). The CDR3 consists of 17 residues. Trimming stripped 0 bases from V and 1 base from J, with 16 bases between. Germline CDR1 reads LGHDT; CDR2 reads YNNKEL (reference sequence). CDR3 protein: CASSQEDSLRNSYEQYF. Written as DNA, the CDR3 is TGTGCCAGCAGCCAAGAGGACAGTCTCAGAAATTCCTACGAGCAGTACTTC.

The chain has TRBV11-3 and TRBJ2-6; TRBD2 matches 7 bases. With 5 bases clipped from V and 0 bases from J, the junction kept 16 bases outside the gene matches. The germline gives CDR1 SGHNT, CDR2 YENEEA. The CDR3 contains 20 residues. CDR3 protein: CASSKLPGLTISSGANVLTF. The DNA for the CDR3 is TGTGCCAGCAGCAAACTTCCGGGACTAACCATTTCCTCTGGGGCCAACGTCCTGACTTTC.

This clone has a handful of counts. The chain joins TRBV4-2 to TRBJ2-1, with 8 bases that match TRBD1. Germline values: CDR1 LGHNA, CDR2 YNFKEQ. Losses at the gene ends were 1 base for V and 10 bases for J; bases not matched to a gene: 6. This CDR3 is 14 amino acids long. As DNA, the CDR3 is TGTGCCAGCAGCCAAGGGACGACAGGGGCCGAGCAGTTCTTC. Translation gives CASSQGTTGAEQFF.

This clone was seen once. This chain joins TRBV18 and TRBJ1-5; D gene uncertain. The CDR3 sequence is 13 residues long. Germline values: CDR1 KGHSH, CDR2 LQKENI. Trimming shortened V by 1 base and J by 9 bases, and 10 bases separated the two germline ends. CDR3 residues: CASSPRGDWPQHF. The CDR3 DNA reads TGTGCCAGCTCACCACGGGGAGATTGGCCCCAGCATTTT.

The rearrangement joins TRBV5-1 to TRBJ2-2, with a possible D match to TRBD2 (6 bases). V lost 6 bases, J lost 2 bases, and 11 bases lay in between. This CDR3 contains 14 residues. CDR1 is SGHRS and CDR2 is YFSETQ in the germline V gene. The CDR3 coding sequence is TGCGCCAGCACCGGGACTTCTAACACCGGGGAGCTGTTTTTT. This sequence encodes CASTGTSNTGELFF.

The chain has TRBV6-6 and TRBJ1-5; D gene uncertain. The V gene lost 6 bases and the J gene lost 6 bases, with 18 bases spanning the gap. There are 15 residues in the CDR3. Germline V gives CDR1 MNHNY, CDR2 SVGAGI (reference sequence). The CDR3 is CASSYHREKGQPQHF. Here the CDR3 DNA reads TGTGCCAGCAGCTACCATCGGGAAAAAGGTCAGCCCCAGCATTTT.

This sequence joins TRBV2 and TRBJ1-1, with 8 bases lining up with TRBD1. V dropped 7 bases and J dropped 1; count of bases not matched to a gene: 8. Per the germline V gene, CDR1 is SNHLY and CDR2 is FYNNEI. This CDR3 has 15 amino acids. DNA for the CDR3: TGTGCCAGCAATTACGGACAGGGCCGGAACACTGAAGCTTTCTTT. This sequence encodes CASNYGQGRNTEAFF. Variable domain in full (rest from reference TRBV2 and TRBJ1-1): EPEVTQTPSHQVTQMGQEVILRCVPISNHLYFYWYRQILGQKVEFLVSFYNNEISEKSEIFDDQFSVERPDGSNFTLKIRSTKLEDSAMYFCASNYGQGRNTEAFFGQGTRLTVV.

This clone was seen just once. V is TRBV10-1 and J is TRBJ2-1; 9 nucleotides agree with TRBD1. The CDR3 has 13 amino acids. The ends lost 6 bases at V and 5 bases at J; junction bases unmatched: 2. Germline V gene lookup returns CDR1 WNHNN and CDR2 SYGVQD (reference sequence). CDR3 nucleotide sequence: TGCGCCAGCAGACGGACAGGGGACAATGAGCAGTTCTTC. Translating it yields CASRRTGDNEQFF.

This sequence joins TRBV6-5 and TRBJ2-7; TRBD1 is a possible D gene (6 bases). The CDR3 contains 14 residues. Per germline, CDR1 MNHEY and CDR2 SVGAGI. With 6 bases removed from V and 0 bases from J, the gap between germline ends came to 12 bases. CDR3 sequence: CASRRTGFSYEQYF. The CDR3 DNA follows: TGTGCCAGCAGGCGTACAGGGTTCTCCTACGAGCAGTACTTC.

This clone was seen more than once but under ten times. The chain carries TRBV6-5 and TRBJ1-1; TRBD1 is a possible D gene (6 bases). V was shortened by 8 bases and J by 6 bases, with 16 bases between the two germline ends. Germline-derived CDR1 and CDR2 are MNHEY and SVGAGI. There are 13 residues in the CDR3. CDR3 DNA: TGTGCCAGCGGACTCTTAGGGGGGGCTGAAGCTTTCTTT. It codes for CASGLLGGAEAFF.

DNA of the CDR3: TGTGCCAGCAGCCTCGGGTCCTTCAGGGGCAATCAGCCCCAGCATTTT. Amino acid sequence: CASSLGSFRGNQPQHF. The rearrangement links TRBV5-8 to TRBJ1-5; the D gene is possibly TRBD1 (5 bases). The CDR3 spans 16 residues. Trimming cost V 4 bases and J 2 bases, with 16 bases left between them. Germline CDR1 reads SGHTS; CDR2 reads YDEGEE. Drawing the rest from reference TRBV5-8 and TRBJ1-5, the complete variable domain is EAGVTQSPTHLIKTRGQQATLRCSPISGHTSVYWYQQALGLGLQFLLWYDEGEERNRGNFPPRFSGRQFPNYSSELNVNALELEDSALYLCASSLGSFRGNQPQHFGDGTRLSIL.

This clone was detected only once. The chain links TRBV11-3 to TRBJ2-3; D possibly corresponds to TRBD1 (5 bases). The CDR3 consists of 13 residues. Trimming shortened V by 6 bases and J by 1 base, and 8 bases separated the two germline ends. CDR1 is SGHNT and CDR2 is YENEEA in the germline V gene. The DNA for the CDR3 is TGTGCCAGCAGTTCACAGGGCACAGATACGCAGTATTTT. Encoded protein: CASSSQGTDTQYF.

The chain employs TRBV19 and TRBJ1-5; D is ambiguous. This CDR3 contains 14 residues. Trimming took 6 bases from V and 6 from J, leaving 15 bases between them. The germline gives CDR1 LNHDA, CDR2 SQIVND (reference sequence). The CDR3 coding sequence is TGTGCCAGTAGGGACTGGGCTGTGAGTCAGCCCCAGCATTTT. It specifies CASRDWAVSQPQHF. The whole variable domain, remainder taken from reference TRBV19 and TRBJ1-5, is DGGITQSPKYLFRKEGQNVTLSCEQNLNHDAMYWYRQDPGQGLRLIYYSQIVNDFQKGDIAEGYSVSREKKESFPLTVTSAQKNPTAFYLCASRDWAVSQPQHFGDGTRLSIL.

This clone was seen more than once but under ten times. V is TRBV2 and J is TRBJ1-2; D is perhaps TRBD1 (5 bases). This CDR3 has 12 amino acids. Germline CDR1 and CDR2: SNHLY and FYNNEI. Trimming left V 3 bases short and J 4 bases short, with 6 bases between. The CDR3 region is CASSEGLYGYTF. In nucleotides, the CDR3 is TGTGCCAGCAGTGAGGGGCTCTATGGCTACACCTTC. The entire variable domain, with the rest obtained from reference TRBV2 and TRBJ1-2, is as follows: EPEVTQTPSHQVTQMGQEVILRCVPISNHLYFYWYRQILGQKVEFLVSFYNNEISEKSEIFDDQFSVERPDGSNFTLKIRSTKLEDSAMYFCASSEGLYGYTFGSGTRLTVV.

This chain connects TRBV19 to TRBJ2-1; D is undetermined. The CDR3 totals 15 residues. The germline V gene has CDR1 LNHDA and CDR2 SQIVND (reference sequence). The V end was cut by 5 bases, the J end by 1 base, with 12 bases between. This CDR3 is CASSATEMSYNEQFF. For the CDR3, the DNA is TGTGCCAGTAGTGCGACTGAAATGTCCTACAATGAGCAGTTCTTC.

This clone was counted only a few times. The chain joins TRBV28 to TRBJ1-5; perhaps TRBD1 as D (5 bases). The CDR3 has 16 residues. Germline V gene data show CDR1 as MDHEN and CDR2 as SYDVKM. The germline V and J ends were trimmed by 5 bases and 6 bases, with 20 bases remaining between them. Written as DNA, the CDR3 is TGTGCCAGCAGTCGGGGGGTAACAAGTGCGCCTCAGCCCCAGCATTTT. This encodes CASSRGVTSAPQPQHF.

The V call is TRBV18, the J call TRBJ2-7; possible D gene TRBD2, 6 bases. Germline CDR1 KGHSH, CDR2 LQKENI. Trimming shortened V by 3 bases and J by 2 bases, and 11 bases separated the two germline ends. CDR3 length: 14 amino acids. CDR3 DNA: TGTGCCAGCTCACCCCCTTCGGGGGCCTACGAGCAGTACTTC. Amino acids: CASSPPSGAYEQYF. Full variable domain (remainder filled in from reference TRBV18 and TRBJ2-7): NAGVMQNPRHLVRRRGQEARLRCSPMKGHSHVYWYRQLPEEGLKFMVYLQKENIIDESGMPKERFSAEFPKEGPSILRIQQVVRGDSAAYFCASSPPSGAYEQYFGPGTRLTVT.